A selection of T cell receptor beta chains follows, all from one sample in a study of siplizumab effects on memory and regulatory T cells. Generated by immunoSEQ multiplex PCR, the TCRdb table keeps only in-frame clones and is missing some. The sample shows 60,000 or so clones, over 90% of them seen only once. The sequencing input was CD8+ T cells sorted from blood. Every receptor here comes from a human donor in good health. The CDR3 runs from the conserved cysteine through the conserved F or W. D genes are given only for firm matches. Some rows mark clone size as missing; the rest say once, few, many or name a class of expanded clone.

d_call,clone_size,v_call,j_call,cdr3_aa,cdr3_nt
-,-,TRBV28,TRBJ1-1,CASSFFRWGSPLRENTEAFF,TGTGCCAGCAGTTTTTTTCGGTGGGGGTCTCCGTTGAGGGAGAACACTGAAGCTTTCTTT
-,-,TRBV11-1,TRBJ2-7,CASSYINRAGEQYF,TGTGCCAGCAGCTATATCAACAGGGCCGGGGAGCAGTACTTC
TRBD2,-,TRBV5-6,TRBJ2-7,CASSSGGPGQIYEQYF,TGTGCCAGCAGCAGCGGGGGGCCCGGGCAGATCTACGAGCAGTACTTC
TRBD1,-,TRBV7-8,TRBJ1-2,CASSPRTGYGYTF,TGTGCCAGCAGCCCCCGGACAGGGTATGGCTACACCTTC
TRBD2,-,TRBV11-3,TRBJ2-5,CASSQREAGGPTETQYF,TGTGCCAGCAGCCAAAGGGAAGCGGGAGGGCCGACCGAGACCCAGTACTTC
-,-,TRBV29-1,TRBJ2-7,CSVDGWQGGTYEQYF,TGCAGCGTTGACGGTTGGCAGGGTGGGACCTACGAGCAGTACTTC
-,-,TRBV28,TRBJ1-3,CASMGAAVPSGNTIYF,TGTGCCAGCATGGGAGCGGCAGTACCCTCTGGAAACACCATATATTTT
-,-,TRBV27,TRBJ2-6,CASSLGVAGANVLTF,TGTGCCAGCAGTTTAGGGGTGGCTGGGGCCAACGTCCTGACTTTC
TRBD2,-,TRBV13,TRBJ2-1,CASSLGLAGNEQFF,TGTGCCAGCAGCTTGGGACTAGCGGGAAATGAGCAGTTCTTC
-,-,TRBV7-9,TRBJ2-3,CASSSIQLSTDTQYF,TGTGCCAGCAGCTCCATCCAGCTTAGCACAGATACGCAGTATTTT
-,-,TRBV27,TRBJ1-2,CASSETGLTGGYGYTF,TGTGCCAGCAGTGAAACAGGGTTGACAGGAGGCTATGGCTACACCTTC
TRBD1,-,TRBV27,TRBJ2-5,CASRGQGQETQYF,TGTGCCAGCCGGGGACAGGGGCAAGAGACCCAGTACTTC
-,-,TRBV27,TRBJ2-2,CASSPLAFTNTGELFF,TGTGCCAGCAGTCCCTTAGCGTTCACGAACACCGGGGAGCTGTTTTTT
-,-,TRBV7-9,TRBJ2-6,CASSPIGGPGANVLTF,TGTGCCAGCAGCCCAATAGGGGGTCCTGGGGCCAACGTCCTGACTTTC
TRBD1,-,TRBV29-1,TRBJ1-2,CSVLLQGAGGYTF,TGCAGCGTCCTTCTACAGGGGGCGGGTGGCTACACCTTC
TRBD1,-,TRBV7-9,TRBJ1-1,CASSLRTGGDRAFF,TGTGCCAGCAGCTTAAGGACAGGGGGCGATAGGGCTTTCTTT
TRBD2,-,TRBV9,TRBJ2-1,CASSVEGTIAYNEQFF,TGTGCCAGCAGCGTAGAAGGGACTATCGCCTACAATGAGCAGTTCTTC
-,-,TRBV7-6,TRBJ2-2,CASSLARGDGELFF,TGTGCCAGCAGCTTAGCCAGGGGGGACGGGGAGCTGTTTTTT
-,-,TRBV9,TRBJ2-7,CASSSLAEETYEQYF,TGTGCCAGCAGCAGCCTGGCGGAGGAAACCTACGAGCAGTACTTC
-,-,TRBV9,TRBJ2-6,CASSEVGAGANVLTF,TGTGCCAGCAGCGAGGTTGGGGCTGGGGCCAACGTCCTGACTTTC
TRBD2,-,TRBV5-5,TRBJ2-1,CASSFGLAGNNEQFF,TGTGCCAGCAGCTTCGGACTAGCGGGAAACAATGAGCAGTTCTTC
-,-,TRBV7-2,TRBJ1-2,CASSFNGNYGYTF,TGTGCCAGCAGCTTTAACGGGAACTATGGCTACACCTTC
-,-,TRBV29-1,TRBJ2-3,CSVERVLADTQYF,TGCAGCGTTGAAAGGGTCCTGGCGGATACGCAGTATTTT
-,-,TRBV9,TRBJ2-7,CASSVAGASSYEQYF,TGTGCCAGCAGCGTTGCGGGGGCCAGCTCCTACGAGCAGTACTTC
TRBD2,-,TRBV19,TRBJ2-5,CASSIDLGGRASGQETQYF,TGTGCCAGTAGTATAGATTTGGGCGGGAGGGCCTCGGGCCAAGAGACCCAGTACTTC
-,-,TRBV5-6,TRBJ2-5,CASSLHSGVVETQYF,TGTGCCAGCAGCTTGCACTCGGGAGTGGTTGAGACCCAGTACTTC
-,-,TRBV13,TRBJ2-6,CASSLRAGANVLTF,TGTGCCAGCAGCCTCCGAGCTGGGGCCAACGTCCTGACTTTC
-,-,TRBV28,TRBJ1-1,CASSLLTVNTEAFF,TGTGCCAGCAGTTTGCTGACGGTGAACACTGAAGCTTTCTTT
-,-,TRBV9,TRBJ1-1,CASSVASRTTVNTEAFF,TGTGCCAGCAGCGTAGCTTCCAGGACGACAGTGAACACTGAAGCTTTCTTT
TRBD1,once,TRBV7-9,TRBJ2-5,CASSSDRAAAQYF,TGTGCCAGCAGCTCGGACAGGGCCGCGGCCCAGTACTTC
TRBD2,-,TRBV9,TRBJ2-7,CASSSGGLASSYEQYF,TGTGCCAGCAGCTCCGGCGGACTAGCGAGCTCCTACGAGCAGTACTTC
TRBD1,once,TRBV4-2,TRBJ1-1,CASSPGQGGYSDTEAFF,TGTGCCAGCAGCCCAGGACAGGGGGGATATTCGGACACTGAAGCTTTCTTT
TRBD1,-,TRBV5-4,TRBJ1-2,CASSLVTGNYGYTF,TGTGCCAGCAGCTTGGTGACAGGGAACTATGGCTACACCTTC
-,-,TRBV2,TRBJ2-7,CASSEVGGPREQYF,TGTGCCAGCAGTGAAGTCGGAGGGCCTAGGGAGCAGTACTTC
-,-,TRBV30,TRBJ2-7,CAWRGTSPEQYF,TGTGCCTGGAGGGGGACATCCCCCGAGCAGTACTTC
-,-,TRBV4-3,TRBJ2-7,CASSPTAVTTYEQYF,TGCGCCAGCAGCCCGACGGCAGTTACTACGTACGAGCAGTACTTC
TRBD1,-,TRBV7-9,TRBJ2-7,CASSDRGPYEQYF,TGTGCCAGCAGCGACAGGGGGCCCTACGAGCAGTACTTC
-,-,TRBV6-5,TRBJ1-2,CASRHREDYGYTF,TGTGCCAGCAGGCACAGGGAAGACTATGGCTACACCTTC
-,-,TRBV19,TRBJ2-4,CASSILGDTGIVAKNIQYF,TGTGCCAGTAGTATTTTAGGGGACACGGGCATTGTAGCCAAAAACATTCAGTACTTC
-,-,TRBV4-1,TRBJ2-1,CASSHSPHRVTYNEQFF,TGCGCCAGCAGCCATTCCCCCCACAGGGTTACCTACAATGAGCAGTTCTTC
-,-,TRBV19,TRBJ2-1,CASSYSSYNEQFF,TGTGCCAGTAGTTACAGCTCCTACAATGAGCAGTTCTTC
-,-,TRBV29-1,TRBJ2-5,CSVYTKETQYF,TGCAGCGTGTACACCAAAGAGACCCAGTACTTC
-,-,TRBV7-3,TRBJ2-1,CASSLSQGPLVEQFF,TGTGCCAGCAGCTTAAGTCAGGGTCCCCTGGTTGAGCAGTTCTTC
-,-,TRBV4-1,TRBJ2-5,CASSQVGRGQETQYF,TGCGCCAGCAGCCAAGTAGGGCGGGGACAAGAGACCCAGTACTTC
-,-,TRBV2,TRBJ1-5,CASSDVGGYQPQHF,TGTGCCAGCAGTGATGTGGGGGGTTATCAGCCCCAGCATTTT
TRBD1,-,TRBV5-1,TRBJ2-3,CASSTGTELPDTQYF,TGCGCCAGCAGCACCGGGACAGAGCTACCCGATACGCAGTATTTT
-,-,TRBV4-1,TRBJ2-1,CASSQDQRDSNEQFF,TGCGCCAGCAGCCAAGATCAGCGGGACAGCAATGAGCAGTTCTTC
TRBD1,-,TRBV5-1,TRBJ2-7,CASSLDRGGLVYEQYF,TGCGCCAGCAGCTTGGACAGGGGCGGTCTCGTCTACGAGCAGTACTTC
-,-,TRBV29-1,TRBJ1-1,CSANTRLNTEAFF,TGCAGCGCCAACACAAGACTGAACACTGAAGCTTTCTTT
-,-,TRBV2,TRBJ2-2,CAAKAGELFF,TGTGCCGCTAAAGCCGGGGAGCTGTTTTTT